This T cell receptor (beta chain) was observed in a study of CD8 T cells in Susac syndrome. Reverse transcription used 0.5 to 1 ug RNA and random hexamers. The TCR beta CDR3 was amplified by immunoSEQ multiplex PCR across 54 Vbeta, 13 Jbeta. In TCRdb, the immunoSEQ multiplex PCR reads were re-called with MiXCR into one record per CDR3 protein. This repertoire shows some 200,000 distinct CDR3 sequences, approximately 94% found once; its top ten account for around 0.11%. The CDR3 has 11 residues. V lost 3 bases and J 4 bases, leaving 6 bases between the germline ends. Germline V gives CDR1 DFQATT, CDR2 SNEGSKA (reference sequence).

This chain connects TRBV20-1 to TRBJ2-5; no reliable D call. The sequencing sample was made of CD4+ T cells from PBMCs. The sequence was obtained from a human donor in good health. The CDR3 is CSASPRETQYF. The CDR3 bases are TGCAGTGCTAGTCCTCGAGAGACCCAGTACTTC.